These T cell receptor beta chains were read from a single sample in a study of cytomegalovirus exposure and HLA in healthy donors. The data were produced by immunoSEQ multiplex PCR, yet TCRdb's version contains in-frame clones alone and is incomplete. The table for this sample gives roughly 120,000 clones. The sequenced material came from PBMCs. The receptors stem from a man in his late teens or twenties in good health and CMV-seronegative. Each CDR3 is given with its conserved first and last residue. Fields, in order: D gene, V gene, J gene, CDR3 DNA, CDR3 protein. The D gene is left open where the match is weak.

TRBD2	TRBV29-1	TRBJ2-7	TGCAGCGTTGGGCTAGCGGGAGCTAACTACGAGCAGTACTTC	CSVGLAGANYEQYF
NA	TRBV19	TRBJ1-1	TGTGCCAGTAGTATACTAGTGCCAGGGCCCATGGAAGAGAACACTGAAGCTTTCTTT	CASSILVPGPMEENTEAFF
TRBD2	TRBV4-2	TRBJ2-3	TGTGCCAGCAGCCAAGTCGCGGGAGAGGGCACAGATACGCAGTATTTT	CASSQVAGEGTDTQYF
TRBD1	TRBV15	TRBJ2-5	TGTGCCACCAGCAGAGTGAGTCGGGACAGGGCTAGGGAGACCCAGTACTTC	CATSRVSRDRARETQYF
TRBD2	TRBV19	TRBJ2-7	TGTGCCAGTAGTATAGATCTACTAGCGGGACGCTCCTACGAGCAGTACTTC	CASSIDLLAGRSYEQYF
NA	TRBV7-9	TRBJ1-4	TGTGCCAGCCGCAGACAGGATAATGAAAAACTGTTTTTT	CASRRQDNEKLFF
NA	TRBV6-5	TRBJ2-6	TGTGCCAGCAGACTACTTTGGTCCGGGGCCAACGTCCTGACTTTC	CASRLLWSGANVLTF
NA	TRBV19	TRBJ2-3	TGTGCCAGTAGTCCGTACACAGATACGCAGTATTTT	CASSPYTDTQYF
NA	TRBV9	TRBJ2-2	TGTGCCAGCAGCGTAGTAGCTAGCCCCCTCACCGGGGAGCTGTTTTTT	CASSVVASPLTGELFF
NA	TRBV15	TRBJ2-1	TGTGCCACCAGCAGAGTAGCGGCAGACAATGAGCAGTTCTTC	CATSRVAADNEQFF
NA	TRBV5-1	TRBJ1-3	TGCGCCAGCAGCAGTATTGACAGGATTTCTTCGGGAAACACCATATATTTT	CASSSIDRISSGNTIYF
TRBD2	TRBV6-1	TRBJ2-1	TGTGCCAGCAGTCCGGGACGGGGGGTTTACAATGAGCAGTTCTTC	CASSPGRGVYNEQFF
TRBD1	TRBV19	TRBJ1-4	TGTGCCAGTAGTATGGACAGGGCGGCTGGCCGAAATGAAAAACTGTTTTTT	CASSMDRAAGRNEKLFF
NA	TRBV6-5	TRBJ1-2	TGTGCCAGCAGTTACTCTGTAACAAACTATGGCTACACCTTC	CASSYSVTNYGYTF
NA	TRBV18	TRBJ1-5	TGTGCCAGCTCACCAAAGGCGGGGTCGAATAGCAATCAGCCCCAGCATTTT	CASSPKAGSNSNQPQHF
NA	TRBV28	TRBJ1-2	TGTGCCAGCAGTTCGTGGCAGGTTTATGGCTACACCTTC	CASSSWQVYGYTF
TRBD1	TRBV5-1	TRBJ2-7	TGCGCCAGCAGCTTGGGGGACAGGCCTCCCAACGAGCAGTACTTC	CASSLGDRPPNEQYF
NA	TRBV5-1	TRBJ1-1	TGCGCCAGCAGCTCCTTGACAGCCCGGAACACTGAAGCTTTCTTT	CASSSLTARNTEAFF
NA	TRBV7-9	TRBJ2-7	TGTGCCAGCAGCTTTTCGGTTAGCTACGAGCAGTACTTC	CASSFSVSYEQYF
NA	TRBV5-1	TRBJ2-7	TGCGCCAGCAGCTTAGATGGGTATAGGCGGATCTCCTACGAGCAGTACTTC	CASSLDGYRRISYEQYF
TRBD1	TRBV7-9	TRBJ2-6	TGTGCCAGCAGTGCCGGGACAGGCCGCTCTGGGGCCAACGTCCTGACTTTC	CASSAGTGRSGANVLTF
NA	TRBV5-6	TRBJ1-1	TGTGCCAGCAGCTTATTTCAGGGGAACACTGAAGCTTTCTTT	CASSLFQGNTEAFF
NA	TRBV30	TRBJ2-3	TGTGCCTGGGGCAAGAATACGCAGTATTTT	CAWGKNTQYF
TRBD2	TRBV28	TRBJ2-1	TGTGCCAGCGGAGCGGGATTCACCCATGAGCAGTTCTTC	CASGAGFTHEQFF
NA	TRBV28	TRBJ1-3	TGTGCCAGCAGTTTAAACGGAGCCTCCTCTGGAAACACCATATATTTT	CASSLNGASSGNTIYF
NA	TRBV6-1	TRBJ1-1	TGTGCCAGCAGTGAAAGAGGGCCCGGATGGAACACTGAAGCTTTCTTT	CASSERGPGWNTEAFF
TRBD1	TRBV27	TRBJ1-5	TGTGCCAGCAGTATCGCCGGGACAGGGCTGGCGCCCCAGCATTTT	CASSIAGTGLAPQHF
TRBD2	TRBV6-4	TRBJ2-4	TGTGCCAGCAGTGCCGGGACTAGCGGGAACATTCAGTACTTC	CASSAGTSGNIQYF
NA	TRBV7-2	TRBJ2-7	TGTGCCAGCAGCCTACCGATGCTCGAGCAGTACTTC	CASSLPMLEQYF
NA	TRBV6-4	TRBJ2-7	TGTGCCAGAGACCGTGAGACAGGTCTTTCCTACGAGCAGTACTTC	CARDRETGLSYEQYF
TRBD1	TRBV7-2	TRBJ1-1	TGTGCCAGCAGTTCTAGACGGACAGGGACGATGGCTTTCTTT	CASSSRRTGTMAFF
TRBD2	TRBV5-6	TRBJ2-3	TGTGCCAGCAGCTTCGGGAGGACGAGCACAGATACGCAGTATTTT	CASSFGRTSTDTQYF
NA	TRBV6-4	TRBJ2-6	TGTGCCAGCAGTGACGACAGCTCTGGGGCCAACGTCCTGACTTTC	CASSDDSSGANVLTF
NA	TRBV7-9	TRBJ2-3	TGTGTTGTCCGGAGCACAGATACGCAGTATTTT	CVVRSTDTQYF
TRBD1	TRBV5-1	TRBJ1-2	TGCGCCAGCAGCTCCAGGACAGGCAGCTATGGCTACACCTTC	CASSSRTGSYGYTF
TRBD2	TRBV7-2	TRBJ2-2	TGTGCCAGCAGCTTATCGAAGCGGAGCGGGAGAGCCGGGGAGCTGTTTTTT	CASSLSKRSGRAGELFF
TRBD1	TRBV2	TRBJ1-5	TGTGCCAGCAGCGGATTGGGACAGGGGGTCAATCAGCCCCAGCATTTT	CASSGLGQGVNQPQHF
TRBD1	TRBV25-1	TRBJ2-3	TGTGCCAGCAACCCGGACAGGGCGTTGACAGATACGCAGTATTTT	CASNPDRALTDTQYF
TRBD1	TRBV4-1	TRBJ1-1	TGCGCCAGCAGCCAAGGTGGGACAGGCGTGATGAACACTGAAGCTTTCTTT	CASSQGGTGVMNTEAFF
TRBD1	TRBV7-6	TRBJ1-5	TGTGCCAGCAGCTTACAGGGGGGCCAGCCCCAGCATTTT	CASSLQGGQPQHF
TRBD1	TRBV27	TRBJ1-4	TGTGCCAGCAGTTGGTCAGGGGGACGAGGTGAAAAACTGTTTTTT	CASSWSGGRGEKLFF
TRBD1	TRBV7-9	TRBJ1-2	TGTGCCAGCAGCTCGGGACAGGGGAATGGCTACACCTTC	CASSSGQGNGYTF
TRBD1	TRBV30	TRBJ2-7	TGTGCCTTCTCCGGGACAGGGAACAACTACGAGCAGTACTTC	CAFSGTGNNYEQYF
TRBD1	TRBV19	TRBJ2-2	TGTGCCAGTAGTTCCGGGACAGGGGGGGCCGGGGAGCTGTTTTTT	CASSSGTGGAGELFF
TRBD1	TRBV11-2	TRBJ2-7	TGTGCCAGCAGCCTCCTGGGACAGGTCCGCTCCTACGAGCAGTACTTC	CASSLLGQVRSYEQYF
TRBD1	TRBV27	TRBJ1-2	TGTGCCAGCAGGGATATGGACAGGGCATATGGCTACACCTTC	CASRDMDRAYGYTF